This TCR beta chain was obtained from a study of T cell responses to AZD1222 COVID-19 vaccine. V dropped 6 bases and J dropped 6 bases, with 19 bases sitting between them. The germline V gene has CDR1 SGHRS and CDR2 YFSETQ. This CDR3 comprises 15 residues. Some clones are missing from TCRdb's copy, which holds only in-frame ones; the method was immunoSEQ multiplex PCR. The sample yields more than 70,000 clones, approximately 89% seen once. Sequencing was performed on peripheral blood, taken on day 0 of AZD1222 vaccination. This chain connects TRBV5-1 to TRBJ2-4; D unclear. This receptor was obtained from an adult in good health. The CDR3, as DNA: TGCGCCAGCACCCCCGGTCCCCAAGCAAGAAACATTCAGTACTTC. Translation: CASTPGPQARNIQYF. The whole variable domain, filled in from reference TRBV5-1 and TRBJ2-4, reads KAGVTQTPRYLIKTRGQQVTLSCSPISGHRSVSWYQQTPGQGLQFLFEYFSETQRNKGNFPGRFSGRQFSNSRSEMNVSTLELGDSALYLCASTPGPQARNIQYFGAGTRLSVL.